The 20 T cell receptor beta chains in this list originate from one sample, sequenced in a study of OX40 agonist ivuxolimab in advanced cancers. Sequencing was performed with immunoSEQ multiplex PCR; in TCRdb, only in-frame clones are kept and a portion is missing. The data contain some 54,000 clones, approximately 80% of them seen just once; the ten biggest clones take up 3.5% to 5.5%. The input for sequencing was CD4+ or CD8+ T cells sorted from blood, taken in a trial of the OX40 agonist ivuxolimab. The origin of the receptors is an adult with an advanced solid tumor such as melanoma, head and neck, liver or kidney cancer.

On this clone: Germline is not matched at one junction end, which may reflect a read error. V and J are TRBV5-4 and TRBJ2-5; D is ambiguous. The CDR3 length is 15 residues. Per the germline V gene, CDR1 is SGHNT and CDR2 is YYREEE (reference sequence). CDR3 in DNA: TGCGCCAGCAGCCACGGGTCCTCCCTCAAAGAGACCCAGTACTTC. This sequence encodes CASSHGSSLKETQYF.

The chain's CDR3 is CASSTRQGSTEAFF. As DNA, the CDR3 is TGTGCCAGCAGTACAAGACAGGGGAGCACTGAAGCTTTCTTT. The chain is built from TRBV27 and TRBJ1-1; 8 bases agree with TRBD1. V shed 5 bases and J 4 bases; nucleotides not matched to a gene: 6. Germline V gene data show CDR1 as MNHEY and CDR2 as SMNVEV (reference sequence). The CDR3 is 14 amino acids.

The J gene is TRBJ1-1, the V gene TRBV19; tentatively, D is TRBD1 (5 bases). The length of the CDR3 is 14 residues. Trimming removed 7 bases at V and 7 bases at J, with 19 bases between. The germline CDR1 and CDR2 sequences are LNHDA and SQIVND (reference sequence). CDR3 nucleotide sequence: TGTGCCAGTACCTCGGGGATGGGGCGAGGTGAAGCTTTCTTT. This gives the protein CASTSGMGRGEAFF.

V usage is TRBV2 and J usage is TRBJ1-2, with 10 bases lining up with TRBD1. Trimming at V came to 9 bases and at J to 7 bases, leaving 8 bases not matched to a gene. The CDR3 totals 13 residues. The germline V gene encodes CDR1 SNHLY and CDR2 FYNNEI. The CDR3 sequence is CARETGGFLGYTF. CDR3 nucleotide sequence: TGTGCCAGAGAGACAGGGGGCTTTCTTGGCTACACCTTC.

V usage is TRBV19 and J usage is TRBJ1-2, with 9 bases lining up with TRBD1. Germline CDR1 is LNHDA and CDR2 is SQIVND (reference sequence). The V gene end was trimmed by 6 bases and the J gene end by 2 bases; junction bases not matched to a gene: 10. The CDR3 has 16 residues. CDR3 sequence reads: CASSGTGSPRNYGYTF. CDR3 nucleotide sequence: TGTGCCAGTAGCGGGACAGGGTCCCCTCGCAACTATGGCTACACCTTC.

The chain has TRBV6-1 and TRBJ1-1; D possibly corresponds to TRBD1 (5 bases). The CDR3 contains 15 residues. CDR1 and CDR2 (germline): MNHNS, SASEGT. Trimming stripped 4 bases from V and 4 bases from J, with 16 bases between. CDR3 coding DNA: TGTGCCAGCAGTGCCCCACCTCAGGGAGGCACTGAAGCTTTCTTT. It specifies CASSAPPQGGTEAFF.

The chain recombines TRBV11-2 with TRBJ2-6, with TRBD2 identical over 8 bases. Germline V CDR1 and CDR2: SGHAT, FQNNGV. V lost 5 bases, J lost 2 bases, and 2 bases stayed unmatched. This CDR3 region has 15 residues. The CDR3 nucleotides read TGTGCCAGCAGCCCCGGGGGGGCTGGGGCCAACGTCCTGACTTTC. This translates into CASSPGGAGANVLTF.

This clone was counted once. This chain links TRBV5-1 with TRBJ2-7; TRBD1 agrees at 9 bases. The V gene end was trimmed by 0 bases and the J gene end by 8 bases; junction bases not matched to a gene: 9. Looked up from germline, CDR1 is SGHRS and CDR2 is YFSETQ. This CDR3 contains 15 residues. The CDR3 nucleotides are TGCGCCAGCAGCTTGGCATGGGACAGGGAGGTCCAGCAGTACTTC. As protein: CASSLAWDREVQQYF.

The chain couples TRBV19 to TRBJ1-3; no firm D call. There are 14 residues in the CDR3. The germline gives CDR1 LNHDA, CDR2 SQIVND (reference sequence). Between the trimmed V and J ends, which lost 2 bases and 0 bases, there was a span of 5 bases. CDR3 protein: CASSITSSGNTIYF. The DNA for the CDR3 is TGTGCCAGTAGTATAACCAGCTCTGGAAACACCATATATTTT.

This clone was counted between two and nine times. The CDR3 here is CASSLTTTNEKLFF. DNA of the CDR3: TGTGCCAGCAGCTTAACAACAACTAATGAAAAACTGTTTTTT. This chain joins TRBV6-5 and TRBJ1-4; no firm D call. V gave up 6 bases and J gave up 0 bases, with 8 bases separating them. Looked up from germline, CDR1 is MNHEY and CDR2 is SVGAGI. The CDR3 extends over 14 amino acids.

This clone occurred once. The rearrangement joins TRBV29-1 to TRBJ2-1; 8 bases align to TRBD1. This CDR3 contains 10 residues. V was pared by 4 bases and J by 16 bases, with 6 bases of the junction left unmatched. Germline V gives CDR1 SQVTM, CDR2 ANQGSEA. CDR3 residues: CSVAGQGSFF. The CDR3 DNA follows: TGCAGCGTTGCTGGACAGGGCTCCTTCTTC.

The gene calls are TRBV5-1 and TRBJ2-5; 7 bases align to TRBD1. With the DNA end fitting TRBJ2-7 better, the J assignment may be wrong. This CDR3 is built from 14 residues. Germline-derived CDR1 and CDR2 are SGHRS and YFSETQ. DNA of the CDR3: TGCGCCAGCAGCTACCGACAGGGAGATTACGAGCAGTACTTC. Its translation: CASSYRQGDYEQYF.

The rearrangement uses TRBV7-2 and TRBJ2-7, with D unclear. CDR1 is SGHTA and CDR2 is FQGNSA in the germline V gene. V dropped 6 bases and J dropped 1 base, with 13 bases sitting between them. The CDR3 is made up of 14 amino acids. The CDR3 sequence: CASSNSIDSYEQYF. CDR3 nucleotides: TGTGCCAGCAGTAATAGTATAGATTCCTACGAGCAGTACTTC.

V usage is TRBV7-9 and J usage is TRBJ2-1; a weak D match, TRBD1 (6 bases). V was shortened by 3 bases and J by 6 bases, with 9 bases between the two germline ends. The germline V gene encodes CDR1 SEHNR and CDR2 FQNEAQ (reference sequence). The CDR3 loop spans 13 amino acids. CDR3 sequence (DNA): TGTGCCAGCAGCTTTCCAGGGGCCAATGAGCAGTTCTTC. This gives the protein CASSFPGANEQFF.

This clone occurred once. CDR3 DNA sequence: TGTGCCAGCAGCTTAGGAGGTGGCAGAAGGAGCTCACCCCTCCACTTT. It translates to CASSLGGGRRSSPLHF. This rearrangement joins TRBV13 to TRBJ1-6; D is unclear. Trimming left V 0 bases short and J 10 bases short, with 16 bases between. CDR1 and CDR2 (germline): PRHDT, FYEKMQ (reference sequence). CDR3 length: 16 residues. Together with reference TRBV13 and TRBJ1-6, the CDR3 gives the full variable domain: AAGVIQSPRHLIKEKRETATLKCYPIPRHDTVYWYQQGPGQDPQFLISFYEKMQSDKGSIPDRFSAQQFSDYHSELNMSSLELGDSALYFCASSLGGGRRSSPLHFGNGTRLTVT.

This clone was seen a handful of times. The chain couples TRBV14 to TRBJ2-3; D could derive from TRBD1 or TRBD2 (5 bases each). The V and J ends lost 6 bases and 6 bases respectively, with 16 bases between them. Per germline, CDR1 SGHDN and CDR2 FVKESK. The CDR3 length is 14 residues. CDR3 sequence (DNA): TGTGCCAGCAGACGGACATTCGAGGGCGATACGCAGTATTTT. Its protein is CASRRTFEGDTQYF.

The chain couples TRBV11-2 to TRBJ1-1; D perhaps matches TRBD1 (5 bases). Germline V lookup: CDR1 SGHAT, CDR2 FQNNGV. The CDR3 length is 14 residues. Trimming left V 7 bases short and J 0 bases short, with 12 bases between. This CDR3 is CASTPGQLNTEAFF. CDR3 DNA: TGTGCCAGCACCCCAGGGCAATTGAACACTGAAGCTTTCTTT. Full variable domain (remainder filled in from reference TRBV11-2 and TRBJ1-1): EAGVAQSPRYKIIEKRQSVAFWCNPISGHATLYWYQQILGQGPKLLIQFQNNGVVDDSQLPKDRFSAERLKGVDSTLKIQPAKLEDSAVYLCASTPGQLNTEAFFGQGTRLTVV.

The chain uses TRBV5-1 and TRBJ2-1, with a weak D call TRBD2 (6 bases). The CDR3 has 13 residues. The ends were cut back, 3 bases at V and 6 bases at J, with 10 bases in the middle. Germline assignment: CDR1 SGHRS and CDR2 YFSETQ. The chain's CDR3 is CASSSRDSNEQFF. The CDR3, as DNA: TGCGCCAGCAGCTCTCGGGACTCCAATGAGCAGTTCTTC.

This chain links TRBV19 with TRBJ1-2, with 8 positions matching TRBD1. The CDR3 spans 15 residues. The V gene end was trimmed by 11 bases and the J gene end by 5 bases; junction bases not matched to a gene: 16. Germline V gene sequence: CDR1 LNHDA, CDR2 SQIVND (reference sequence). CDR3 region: CASTGGVSLFYGYTF. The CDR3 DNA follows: TGTGCCTCAACAGGGGGAGTGTCACTTTTTTATGGCTACACCTTC.

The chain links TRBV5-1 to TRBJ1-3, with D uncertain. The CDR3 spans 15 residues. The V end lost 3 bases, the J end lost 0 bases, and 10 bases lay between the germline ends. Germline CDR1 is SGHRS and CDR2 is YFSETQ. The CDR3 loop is CASSSNGYSGNTIYF. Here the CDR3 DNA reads TGCGCCAGCAGCTCGAACGGGTACTCTGGAAACACCATATATTTT.